The present entry profiles one T cell receptor (beta chain) with its context. Its antigen is unidentified. The junction departs from germline at one end; a sequencing error may be responsible. In germline, CDR1 is SGHNT, CDR2 YYREEE (reference sequence). The CDR3 sequence is 17 residues long. The record originates from a study of cytomegalovirus exposure and HLA in healthy donors. Notes on the study in general: Being productive about 90% or about 30% of the time was typical of most TCR beta V segments in an earlier analysis. Immune exposure information comprised only CMV serostatus. Cytomegalovirus-associated status was assigned to roughly 160 TCR beta chains.

The primer mix had 60 Vbeta and 13 Jbeta primers. Under the authors' procedure: In a later analysis, roughly 86 million unique TCR beta chains included roughly 11 million shared by two or more donors. Sequencing was performed with immunoSEQ multiplex PCR; in TCRdb, only in-frame clones are kept and a portion is missing. V and J calls and clone size are given by that table; D and trimming were obtained from the DNA. Here the sample spans about 160,000 clones, about 65% being singletons. This receptor was obtained from a man between 35 and 55 years old in good health and CMV-seropositive. Sequenced input: PBMCs. V is TRBV5-4 and J is TRBJ1-6; D is uncertain. CDR3 loop: CASSFHRRQSNNSPLHF. The CDR3 region has the DNA TGCGCCAGCAGCTTCCATAGGAGGCAGAGCAATAATTCACCCCTCCACTTT.